A selection of T cell receptor beta chains follows, all from one sample in a study of T cell responses to AZD1222 COVID-19 vaccine. Profiling relied on immunoSEQ multiplex PCR, and the TCRdb table lists in-frame clones only, not all of them. The sample carries under 100,000 clones, around 92% recorded once. The sequencing used peripheral blood, collected on day 0 of MenACWY control vaccination. The origin of the receptors is an adult in good health. The CDR3 runs from the conserved cysteine through the conserved F or W. Each record gives: clone size, V gene, J gene, D gene, CDR3 DNA, CDR3 protein. The D gene is left open where the match is weak. A row's size may be missing; if present it is once, few, many or a size class.

size: .; V: TRBV6-2/TRBV6-3; J: TRBJ2-7; D: .; DNA: TGTGCCAGCAGCCGCCCCCAGGGGGAGCAGTACTTC; CDR3: CASSRPQGEQYF
size: .; V: TRBV6-2/TRBV6-3; J: TRBJ2-7; D: .; DNA: TGTGCCAGCAGCCAACCGGGACTGCCCTACGAGCAGTACTTC; CDR3: CASSQPGLPYEQYF
size: once; V: TRBV7-8; J: TRBJ1-3; D: .; DNA: TGTGCCAGCAGCCCCCGGACAGCTGGAAACACCATATATTTT; CDR3: CASSPRTAGNTIYF
size: .; V: TRBV5-1; J: TRBJ2-2; D: .; DNA: TGCGCCAGCAGCTTTTCGGTCGGGGAGCTGTTTTTT; CDR3: CASSFSVGELFF
size: .; V: TRBV7-6; J: TRBJ2-7; D: TRBD2; DNA: TGTGCCAGCAGCCTCCAAAGCGGGAGCGGGTACGAGCAGTACTTC; CDR3: CASSLQSGSGYEQYF
size: .; V: TRBV7-2; J: TRBJ2-7; D: TRBD1; DNA: TGTGCCAGCAGCCCAAGGACAGGGAGGGAGCAGTACTTC; CDR3: CASSPRTGREQYF
size: .; V: TRBV19; J: TRBJ2-2; D: .; DNA: TGTGCCAGTGATCCCTCCACTGCCACCGGGGAGCTGTTTTTT; CDR3: CASDPSTATGELFF
size: .; V: TRBV4-1; J: TRBJ1-5; D: TRBD1; DNA: TGCGCCAGCAGCCAAGACCAAAGGGACAGGGGCTTCAATCAGCCCCAGCATTTT; CDR3: CASSQDQRDRGFNQPQHF
size: .; V: TRBV5-1; J: TRBJ1-1; D: .; DNA: TGCGCCAGCAGCCTTCGGGGCACCGATTACACTGAAGCTTTCTTT; CDR3: CASSLRGTDYTEAFF
size: .; V: TRBV5-1; J: TRBJ2-7; D: .; DNA: TGCGCCAGCAGCTTGGAAGGGGCAGGATACGAGCAGTACTTC; CDR3: CASSLEGAGYEQYF
size: .; V: TRBV5-6; J: TRBJ2-2; D: .; DNA: TGTGCCAGCAGCCGGACTAAACCGAACACCGGGGAGCTGTTTTTT; CDR3: CASSRTKPNTGELFF
size: .; V: TRBV6-6; J: TRBJ1-4; D: .; DNA: TGTGCCAGCAGCCCAGGGGCGGGAAGTTTAGAAAAACTGTTTTTT; CDR3: CASSPGAGSLEKLFF
size: .; V: TRBV5-1; J: TRBJ1-4; D: .; DNA: TGCGCCAGCAGCTCAGCGGTAACTAATGAAAAACTGTTTTTT; CDR3: CASSSAVTNEKLFF
size: once; V: TRBV18; J: TRBJ1-2; D: TRBD1; DNA: TGTGCCAGCTCACCATACCCGGGACAGAACTATGGCTACACCTTC; CDR3: CASSPYPGQNYGYTF
size: .; V: TRBV5-1; J: TRBJ2-2; D: .; DNA: TGCGCCAGCAGCGGGACCAACCTAAACACCGGGGAGCTGTTTTTT; CDR3: CASSGTNLNTGELFF
size: .; V: TRBV12-3/TRBV12-4; J: TRBJ2-7; D: .; DNA: TGTGCCAGCACCCCGACTCTCTCCTACGAGCAGTACTTC; CDR3: CASTPTLSYEQYF
size: .; V: TRBV27; J: TRBJ1-4; D: .; DNA: TGTGCCAGCAGTTTAATGCGGCCTGGGGATGAAAAACTGTTTTTT; CDR3: CASSLMRPGDEKLFF
size: once; V: TRBV5-1; J: TRBJ2-2; D: .; DNA: TGCGCCAGCAGCTTGACACAGGGACCCCCCGGGGAGCTGTTTTTT; CDR3: CASSLTQGPPGELFF
size: .; V: TRBV27; J: TRBJ1-6; D: TRBD1; DNA: TGTGCCAGCGCAGGGGGGTCCGATAATTCACCCCTCCACTTT; CDR3: CASAGGSDNSPLHF
size: .; V: TRBV9; J: TRBJ2-2; D: .; DNA: TGTGCCAGCAGCGTAGCTTCGGCGAACACCGGGGAGCTGTTTTTT; CDR3: CASSVASANTGELFF
size: .; V: TRBV9; J: TRBJ2-3; D: TRBD2; DNA: TGTGCCAGCAGCGGCGGGACTAGCCCACCGGTAGATACGCAGTATTTT; CDR3: CASSGGTSPPVDTQYF
size: .; V: TRBV24-1; J: TRBJ2-3; D: TRBD2; DNA: TGTGCCACCAGTGACCTTGGACTAGCGGGAAACACAGATACGCAGTATTTT; CDR3: CATSDLGLAGNTDTQYF
size: .; V: TRBV5-1; J: TRBJ1-1; D: TRBD1; DNA: TGCGCCAGCAGCTCGGGACAGGAGAACACTGAAGCTTTCTTT; CDR3: CASSSGQENTEAFF
size: .; V: TRBV6-6; J: TRBJ2-1; D: TRBD1; DNA: TGTGCCAGCAGAGACCGGGACAGAAACAATGAGCAGTTCTTC; CDR3: CASRDRDRNNEQFF
size: .; V: TRBV19; J: TRBJ1-2; D: TRBD1; DNA: TGTGCCAGTAGCTCACGGAGACAGGGCAACTATGGCTACACCTTC; CDR3: CASSSRRQGNYGYTF
size: .; V: TRBV7-9; J: TRBJ2-2; D: TRBD1; DNA: TGTGCCAGCAGCTTAGGGCGCGACAGGGGACTCGGGGAGCTGTTTTTT; CDR3: CASSLGRDRGLGELFF
size: .; V: TRBV29-1; J: TRBJ2-3; D: TRBD2; DNA: TGCAGCGTTGAAGGCCCTAGCGGTAGCACAGATACGCAGTATTTT; CDR3: CSVEGPSGSTDTQYF
size: .; V: TRBV11-2; J: TRBJ2-2; D: .; DNA: TGTGCCAGCAGCCCGACAGACTTTGCCGGGGAGCTGTTTTTT; CDR3: CASSPTDFAGELFF
size: .; V: TRBV6-5; J: TRBJ2-6; D: .; DNA: TGTGCCAGCAGTCCGGACCTCTCTGGGGCCAACGTCCTGACTTTC; CDR3: CASSPDLSGANVLTF
size: .; V: TRBV7-9; J: TRBJ2-5; D: .; DNA: TGTGCCAGCAGCGGGGGGGAGACCCAGTACTTC; CDR3: CASSGGETQYF
size: once; V: TRBV19; J: TRBJ2-1; D: .; DNA: TGTGCCAGTACCGGGGGAATATGGGATAGTGAGCAGTTCTTC; CDR3: CASTGGIWDSEQFF
size: once; V: TRBV5-8; J: TRBJ1-1; D: TRBD1; DNA: TGTGCCAGCAGCCGCCGACAGGGGGCGTTTTACACTGAAGCTTTCTTT; CDR3: CASSRRQGAFYTEAFF
size: .; V: TRBV5-1; J: TRBJ2-5; D: .; DNA: TGCGCCAGCAGCTTTATTGGGGGAGGCCGAGAGACCCAGTACTTC; CDR3: CASSFIGGGRETQYF
size: .; V: TRBV24-1; J: TRBJ2-1; D: TRBD2; DNA: TGTGCCACCAGCGGGTCAGCGGGAGGAGGGCCCTACAATGAGCAGTTCTTC; CDR3: CATSGSAGGGPYNEQFF
size: .; V: TRBV12-3/TRBV12-4; J: TRBJ2-3; D: .; DNA: TGTGCCACCACGACAGACACAGATACGCAGTATTTT; CDR3: CATTTDTDTQYF
size: .; V: TRBV5-1; J: TRBJ2-3; D: TRBD1; DNA: TGCGCCAGCAGCTGGACAGGGGAACTGCAAGATACGCAGTATTTT; CDR3: CASSWTGELQDTQYF
size: .; V: TRBV6-5; J: TRBJ2-5; D: .; DNA: TGTGCCAGCAGTTACTCTTGGCTGGAGACCCAGTACTTC; CDR3: CASSYSWLETQYF
size: .; V: TRBV3-1/TRBV3-2; J: TRBJ2-5; D: TRBD2; DNA: TGTGCCAGCAGCCAAGATTGGAAGACTAGCGGGGACCGGGAGACCCAGTACTTC; CDR3: CASSQDWKTSGDRETQYF
size: .; V: TRBV11-2; J: TRBJ2-1; D: .; DNA: TGTGCCAGCAGCTTTTTAGGTCAGGGGCAAAATGAGCAGTTCTTC; CDR3: CASSFLGQGQNEQFF
size: .; V: TRBV27; J: TRBJ1-1; D: .; DNA: TGTGCCAGCAGTGCCCACAGGGTAGGAAACACTGAAGCTTTCTTT; CDR3: CASSAHRVGNTEAFF
size: .; V: TRBV7-2; J: TRBJ2-1; D: .; DNA: TGTGCCAGCAGCGCCCCCGGCGGAGGGTTCAATGAGCAGTTCTTC; CDR3: CASSAPGGGFNEQFF
size: once; V: TRBV11-1; J: TRBJ2-1; D: TRBD2; DNA: TGTGCCAGCAGCTTGAGAGGGACTAGCGGTTATCAGTTCTTC; CDR3: CASSLRGTSGYQFF
size: .; V: TRBV7-2; J: TRBJ2-3; D: .; DNA: TGTGCCAGCAGCCCCGTAACAGATACGCAGTATTTT; CDR3: CASSPVTDTQYF
size: .; V: TRBV18; J: TRBJ2-7; D: .; DNA: TGTGCCAGCTCACGTGTCTCCACCGAAGCCGAGCAGTACTTC; CDR3: CASSRVSTEAEQYF
size: .; V: TRBV12-3/TRBV12-4; J: TRBJ1-2; D: .; DNA: TGTGCCAGCACCATAGACAGCTATAGCTACACCTTC; CDR3: CASTIDSYSYTF
size: .; V: TRBV14; J: TRBJ1-2; D: .; DNA: TGTGCCAGCAGCCAAGATCGAGGGGCTCGGTATGGCTACACCTTC; CDR3: CASSQDRGARYGYTF
size: few; V: TRBV4-3; J: TRBJ2-2; D: .; DNA: TGCGCCAGCAGCCAAGCTTTTGGCGGGGAGCTGTTTTTT; CDR3: CASSQAFGGELFF
size: .; V: TRBV5-1; J: TRBJ1-2; D: .; DNA: TGCGCCAGCAGCTTGGATGGGGGCGTCGGCTATGGCTACACCTTC; CDR3: CASSLDGGVGYGYTF
size: .; V: TRBV20-1; J: TRBJ1-2; D: .; DNA: TGCAGTGCTAGTCCCCCTCAACACTATGGCTACACCTTC; CDR3: CSASPPQHYGYTF
size: .; V: TRBV7-2; J: TRBJ2-1; D: .; DNA: TGTGCCAGCAGCCTACAAAAAACCTTAGCGGCTTCCTACAATGAGCAGTTCTTC; CDR3: CASSLQKTLAASYNEQFF
size: .; V: TRBV6-5; J: TRBJ1-6; D: .; DNA: TGTGCCAGCAGTTCCGCAAATTCACCCCTCCACTTT; CDR3: CASSSANSPLHF
size: .; V: TRBV11-3; J: TRBJ1-1; D: TRBD1; DNA: TGTGCCAGCAGCTTAGGGGGACAGGGAACGGTTTTCTTT; CDR3: CASSLGGQGTVFF
size: .; V: TRBV19; J: TRBJ2-5; D: .; DNA: TGTGCCAGTAGTATGGAACCGGGCCAAGAGACCCAGTACTTC; CDR3: CASSMEPGQETQYF
size: once; V: TRBV6-4; J: TRBJ2-1; D: .; DNA: TGTGCCAGCAGTGTGCGAGGGGGTGGCAATGAGCAGTTCTTC; CDR3: CASSVRGGGNEQFF